The 3 T cell receptor beta chains below were found in one sample sequenced in a study of shared clonotypes between healthy human individuals. Method: immunoSEQ multiplex PCR; TCRdb's copy keeps in-frame clones and lacks some. Here the sample spans about 1 million clones, approximately 68% being singletons. The material sequenced was memory CD4+ T cells sorted from blood. Regarding subset: CD45RA-negative fraction. These receptor sequences come from a man aged 18 to 29 in good health.

This clone was observed a single time. This chain connects TRBV14 to TRBJ2-1, with 8 bases identical to TRBD2. The CDR3 contains 18 residues. The V and J ends lost 3 bases and 1 base, in that order; junction bases with no gene match: 11. CDR1 is SGHDN and CDR2 is FVKESK in the germline V gene. CDR3 loop: CASSHLGSGIPSYNEQFF. CDR3 bases: TGTGCCAGCAGCCATTTGGGTAGCGGGATACCTTCCTACAATGAGCAGTTCTTC.

There are a few counts of this clone. The chain has TRBV5-1 and TRBJ2-5; D not resolved. V was cut by 4 bases and J by 4 bases, with 17 bases left in between. Germline CDR1 reads SGHRS; CDR2 reads YFSETQ. The CDR3 spans 15 residues. The CDR3, as DNA: TGCGCCAGCAGCGACGAGGACCGTCGCGGAGAGACCCAGTACTTC. Amino acids: CASSDEDRRGETQYF.

This chain connects TRBV18 to TRBJ2-1; 7 nucleotides align to TRBD1. CDR3 length equals 14 residues. J gave up 8 bases and V 3 bases, and 7 bases lay outside the gene matches. Germline CDR1 and CDR2: KGHSH and LQKENI. CDR3 region: CASSPRDSYHEQFF. As DNA, the CDR3 is TGTGCCAGCTCACCGAGGGACAGTTACCATGAGCAGTTCTTC. Combining the CDR3 with reference TRBV18 and TRBJ2-1 gives the whole variable domain NAGVMQNPRHLVRRRGQEARLRCSPMKGHSHVYWYRQLPEEGLKFMVYLQKENIIDESGMPKERFSAEFPKEGPSILRIQQVVRGDSAAYFCASSPRDSYHEQFFGPGTRLTVL.